This TCR beta chain derives from a study of blood T cell repertoires in COVID-19. TCRdb's table, derived via immunoSEQ multiplex PCR, lists solely in-frame clones and lacks some. This table has 130,000 to 150,000 clones, roughly 79% appearing once. The sample taken for sequencing was peripheral blood. The TCR originated in a human donor with acute or convalescent COVID-19. The donor label of this sample is uncertain.

The CDR3 region has the DNA TGTGCCAGCAGCCAAGAGAATCTAAAGGGGGAGACCCAGTACTTC. Translating gives CASSQENLKGETQYF. The chain couples TRBV4-2 to TRBJ2-5, with a tentative D call TRBD1 (5 bases). The CDR3 sequence is 15 residues long. Germline CDR1 and CDR2: LGHNA and YNFKEQ. V lost 0 bases, J lost 5 bases, and 13 bases lay in between.